This is a list of T cell receptor beta chains from one sample in a study of T cell changes during pregnancy in multiple sclerosis. Here immunoSEQ multiplex PCR was the method, and the copy in TCRdb shows in-frame clones only, minus some. Found here are roughly 57,000 clones, roughly 90% of them singletons; the top ten hold 3% to 3.5%. Sequencing used CD8+ T cells from peripheral blood mononuclear cells, obtained before pregnancy. These receptors all come from a female donor with multiple sclerosis, enrolled in a pregnancy study. Both conserved end residues are part of each CDR3. D genes are given only for firm matches. Clone size, where shown, is once, few, many, or a class for clones that have expanded.

j_call | d_call | v_call | clone_size | cdr3_aa | cdr3_nt
TRBJ1-1 | TRBD1 | TRBV9 | - | CASSVVAGGERTEAFF | TGTGCCAGCAGCGTAGTGGCAGGGGGAGAAAGGACTGAAGCTTTCTTT
TRBJ2-2 | TRBD1 | TRBV27 | - | CASSWTGGTGELFF | TGTGCCAGCAGTTGGACAGGGGGCACCGGGGAGCTGTTTTTT
TRBJ2-3 | TRBD2 | TRBV7-2 | - | CASSSVSGGAQDTQYF | TGTGCCAGCAGCTCCGTTAGCGGGGGGGCTCAAGATACGCAGTATTTT
TRBJ2-7 | - | TRBV29-1 | - | CSVVDSHQGSYEQYF | TGCAGCGTGGTGGACAGCCACCAGGGATCCTACGAGCAGTACTTC
TRBJ2-5 | - | TRBV6-5 | - | CASSSNGDQETQYF | TGTGCCAGCAGTTCGAACGGGGACCAAGAGACCCAGTACTTC
TRBJ1-2 | - | TRBV2 | - | CASSDRGAGYGYTF | TGTGCCAGCAGTGACCGGGGGGCGGGCTATGGCTACACCTTC
TRBJ2-3 | - | TRBV7-9 | - | CASSSLSPPNTDTQYF | TGTGCCAGCAGCTCCCTATCCCCCCCCAACACAGATACGCAGTATTTT
TRBJ1-2 | - | TRBV19 | once | CASSPETGTFNYGYTF | TGTGCCAGTAGTCCTGAAACCGGGACTTTTAACTATGGCTACACCTTC
TRBJ2-1 | - | TRBV29-1 | - | CSVESGAFGEQFF | TGCAGCGTGGAATCAGGGGCTTTCGGTGAGCAGTTCTTC
TRBJ1-1 | - | TRBV4-3 | few | CASSQGAGTEAFF | TGCGCCAGCAGCCAAGGGGCAGGGACTGAAGCTTTCTTT
TRBJ1-1 | - | TRBV5-4 | - | CAIGGLGGTEAFF | TGTGCCATCGGGGGTCTAGGTGGGACTGAAGCTTTCTTT
TRBJ2-5 | TRBD2 | TRBV30 | - | CAWVLAGWAGETQYF | TGTGCCTGGGTACTAGCGGGGTGGGCAGGAGAGACCCAGTACTTC
TRBJ2-7 | - | TRBV2 | - | CASSSHEQYF | TGTGCCAGCAGTAGCCACGAGCAGTACTTC
TRBJ2-7 | - | TRBV5-4 | - | CASSLVGGGFAYF | TGTGCCAGCAGCTTGGTGGGTGGCGGGTTCGCGTACTTC
TRBJ1-6 | - | TRBV4-3 | - | CASSQTDLTYNSPLHF | TGCGCCAGCAGCCAGACAGACCTCACCTATAATTCACCCCTCCACTTT
TRBJ2-1 | - | TRBV18 | medium-sized | CASSPHPGASNEQFF | TGTGCCAGCTCACCACATCCAGGGGCCAGCAATGAGCAGTTCTTC
TRBJ1-4 | - | TRBV4-3 | - | CASSQSRGNEKLFF | TGCGCCAGCAGCCAATCAAGGGGAAATGAAAAACTGTTTTTT
TRBJ1-6 | TRBD1 | TRBV7-2 | - | CASSRLSGTGGSPLHF | TGTGCCAGCAGCCGTTTATCGGGGACAGGCGGCTCACCCCTCCACTTT
TRBJ1-4 | TRBD1 | TRBV9 | - | CASSVGTGGTNEKLFF | TGTGCCAGCAGCGTTGGGACAGGGGGAACTAATGAAAAACTGTTTTTT
TRBJ1-1 | - | TRBV21-1 | once | CASSKQGGTEAFF | TGTGCCAGCAGCAAACAGGGTGGCACTGAAGCTTTCTTT
TRBJ2-3 | - | TRBV9 | - | CASSPRTAYTDTQYF | TGTGCCAGCAGCCCCCGTACCGCGTACACAGATACGCAGTATTTT
TRBJ2-1 | TRBD1 | TRBV29-1 | - | CSVEGTGLYNEQFF | TGCAGCGTTGAGGGGACAGGGCTCTACAATGAGCAGTTCTTC
TRBJ1-2 | TRBD1 | TRBV4-1 | - | CASSQDPGTGVNYGYTF | TGCGCCAGCAGCCAAGATCCTGGGACAGGGGTCAACTATGGCTACACCTTC
TRBJ2-3 | - | TRBV7-2 | - | CASSSTLYTDTQYF | TGTGCCAGCAGCTCGACTCTATACACAGATACGCAGTATTTT
TRBJ2-5 | TRBD1 | TRBV9 | - | CASSVGSSGGRETQYF | TGTGCCAGCAGCGTAGGTAGTTCAGGGGGCCGGGAGACCCAGTACTTC
TRBJ1-1 | - | TRBV11-3 | - | CASSSRAGMNTEAFF | TGTGCCAGCAGCTCTCGTGCAGGGATGAACACTGAAGCTTTCTTT
TRBJ2-3 | TRBD2 | TRBV5-6 | - | CASSSLTQREAPDTQYF | TGTGCCAGCAGCTCGTTGACCCAACGGGAGGCCCCAGATACGCAGTATTTT
TRBJ2-3 | TRBD1 | TRBV9 | - | CASSVNRGTDTQYF | TGTGCCAGCAGCGTAAACAGGGGAACAGATACGCAGTATTTT
TRBJ1-1 | TRBD1 | TRBV18 | - | CASSPVPPGGRGGGTEAFF | TGTGCCAGCTCACCAGTACCCCCAGGGGGCAGGGGTGGAGGGACTGAAGCTTTCTTT
TRBJ2-1 | TRBD2 | TRBV15 | - | CATSRPSSGGLNEQFF | TGTGCCACCAGCAGACCTTCTAGCGGGGGGTTGAATGAGCAGTTCTTC
TRBJ2-3 | TRBD1 | TRBV5-8 | - | CASSRGTGTDTQYF | TGTGCCAGCAGCCGAGGGACAGGGACAGATACGCAGTATTTT
TRBJ2-7 | TRBD1 | TRBV12-5 | - | CASGLVRLLTGVSYEQYF | TGTGCTAGTGGTTTGGTTCGTCTCCTGACAGGGGTCTCCTACGAGCAGTACTTC
TRBJ2-2 | TRBD1 | TRBV29-1 | once | CSVEETGTVTGELFF | TGCAGCGTTGAAGAGACAGGGACGGTGACCGGGGAGCTGTTTTTT
TRBJ2-7 | - | TRBV6-1 | - | CASSEGDSSYEQYF | TGTGCCAGCAGTGAAGGTGACAGCTCCTACGAGCAGTACTTC
TRBJ2-3 | - | TRBV11-2 | - | CASSIGAARTTDTQYF | TGTGCCAGCAGTATTGGGGCGGCAAGGACCACAGATACGCAGTATTTT
TRBJ1-5 | TRBD1 | TRBV6-1 | - | CASTGTGVVQPQHF | TGTGCCAGCACCGGGACAGGGGTTGTCCAGCCCCAGCATTTT
TRBJ2-1 | TRBD2 | TRBV7-2 | - | CASSPKGGGTSNEQFF | TGTGCCAGCAGTCCAAAAGGCGGGGGTACGAGCAATGAGCAGTTCTTC
TRBJ2-1 | - | TRBV9 | - | CASSMTMGHRNEQFF | TGTGCCAGCTCCATGACGATGGGGCATAGGAATGAGCAGTTCTTC
TRBJ2-5 | TRBD1 | TRBV27 | once | CASSPPTGGIETQYF | TGTGCCAGCAGCCCTCCGACAGGGGGCATAGAGACCCAGTACTTC